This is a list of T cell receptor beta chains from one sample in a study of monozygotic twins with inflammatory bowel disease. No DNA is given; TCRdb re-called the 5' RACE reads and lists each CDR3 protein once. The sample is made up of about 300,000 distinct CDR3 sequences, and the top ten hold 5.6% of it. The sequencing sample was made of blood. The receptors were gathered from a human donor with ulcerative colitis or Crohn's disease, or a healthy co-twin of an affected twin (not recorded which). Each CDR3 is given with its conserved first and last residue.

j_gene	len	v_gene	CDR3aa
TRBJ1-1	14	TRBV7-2	CASSLVRTGAAAFF
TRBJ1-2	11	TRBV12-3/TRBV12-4	CASATGGGYTF
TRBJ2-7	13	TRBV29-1	CSVGRTFPYEQYF
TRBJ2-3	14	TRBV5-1	CASRLGESTDTQYF
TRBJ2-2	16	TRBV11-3	CASSLVRPGVTGELFF
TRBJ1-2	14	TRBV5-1	CASSSDGWGFGYTF
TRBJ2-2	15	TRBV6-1	CASSNRGSASRELFF
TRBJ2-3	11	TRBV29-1	CSVEDPGPQYF
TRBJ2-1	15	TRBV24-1	CATSPTGGKVDEQFF
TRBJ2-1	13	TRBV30	CAWSVRLAHEQFF
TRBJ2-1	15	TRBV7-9	CASSWGLAGINEQFF
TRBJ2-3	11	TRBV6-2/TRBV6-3	CASSHTGTQYF
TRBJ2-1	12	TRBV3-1	CASSQQGNEQFF
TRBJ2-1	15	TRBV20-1	CSARDSASSYNEQFF
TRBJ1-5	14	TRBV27	CASSFQGPNQPQHF
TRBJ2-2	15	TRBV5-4	CASSSTQGSTGELFF
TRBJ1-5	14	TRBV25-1	CASSAGTGYQPQHF
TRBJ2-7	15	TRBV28	CASSYRDQHLYEQYF
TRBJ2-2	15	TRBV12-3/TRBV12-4	CASSRWTGNTGELFF
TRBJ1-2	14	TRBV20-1	CSATRGVVNYGYTF
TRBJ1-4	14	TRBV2	CASARDRVNEKLFF
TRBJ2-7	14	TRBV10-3	CAISYGQVLYEQYF
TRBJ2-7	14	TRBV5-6	CASSLVRGGYEQYF
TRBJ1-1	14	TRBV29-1	CGISGWGENTEAFF
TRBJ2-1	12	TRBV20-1	CSARQRGNEQFF
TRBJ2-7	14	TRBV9	CASSPGTEPYEQYF
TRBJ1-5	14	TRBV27	CASSPGTAGQPQHF
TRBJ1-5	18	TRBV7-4	CASSTDRLKNVSNQPQHF
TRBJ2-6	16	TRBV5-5	CASSPRGPSGANVLTF
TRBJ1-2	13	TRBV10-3	CAISEYRNYGYTF
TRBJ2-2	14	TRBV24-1	CATSDFGGHGELFF
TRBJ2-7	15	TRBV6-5	CASSFGTSGRNEQYF
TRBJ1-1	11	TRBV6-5	CASSSTVEAFF
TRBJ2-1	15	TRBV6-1	CASGQDYISRNEQFF
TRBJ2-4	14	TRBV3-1	CASSALGTGNIQYF
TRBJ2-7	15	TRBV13	CASSPRGQGFYEQYF
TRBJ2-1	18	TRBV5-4	CASSFGPGLRSSYNEQFF
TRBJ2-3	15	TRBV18	CASSPGLASTDTQYF
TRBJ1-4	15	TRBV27	CASSFVYKANEKLFF
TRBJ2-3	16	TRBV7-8	CASSFSSGSSTDTQYF
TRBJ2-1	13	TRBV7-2	CAGRSSGDNEQFF
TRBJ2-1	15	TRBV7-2	CASSLRSVSYNEQFF
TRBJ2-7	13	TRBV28	CASTAGQGLIAYF
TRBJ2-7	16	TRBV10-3	CAISGGTAVLTYEQYF
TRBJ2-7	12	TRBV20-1	CSAPGLVYEQYF
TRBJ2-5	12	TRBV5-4	CASSENIGTQYF
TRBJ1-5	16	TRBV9	CASSVDPGPSIQPQHF
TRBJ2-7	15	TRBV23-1	CASSQSPGYSYEQYF
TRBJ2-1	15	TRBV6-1	CASIALAGARNEQFF
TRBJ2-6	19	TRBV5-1	CASSFSDRGPTSGANVLTF
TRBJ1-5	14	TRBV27	CASSSSDSNQPQHF
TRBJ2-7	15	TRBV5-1	CASSLEPEGGLEQYF
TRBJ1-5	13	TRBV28	CASSSGGSQPQHF
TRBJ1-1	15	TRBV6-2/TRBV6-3	CASRDRTGFVAEAFF
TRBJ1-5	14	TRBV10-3	CASTGGDGNQPQHF
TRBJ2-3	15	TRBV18	CASSFQAGFTDTQYF
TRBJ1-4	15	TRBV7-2	CASSPPGTGGRELFF
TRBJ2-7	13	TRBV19	CASSTPRGDEQYF
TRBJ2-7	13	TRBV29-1	CSVVWTATYEQYF
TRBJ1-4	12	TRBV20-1	CSASRFNEKLFF